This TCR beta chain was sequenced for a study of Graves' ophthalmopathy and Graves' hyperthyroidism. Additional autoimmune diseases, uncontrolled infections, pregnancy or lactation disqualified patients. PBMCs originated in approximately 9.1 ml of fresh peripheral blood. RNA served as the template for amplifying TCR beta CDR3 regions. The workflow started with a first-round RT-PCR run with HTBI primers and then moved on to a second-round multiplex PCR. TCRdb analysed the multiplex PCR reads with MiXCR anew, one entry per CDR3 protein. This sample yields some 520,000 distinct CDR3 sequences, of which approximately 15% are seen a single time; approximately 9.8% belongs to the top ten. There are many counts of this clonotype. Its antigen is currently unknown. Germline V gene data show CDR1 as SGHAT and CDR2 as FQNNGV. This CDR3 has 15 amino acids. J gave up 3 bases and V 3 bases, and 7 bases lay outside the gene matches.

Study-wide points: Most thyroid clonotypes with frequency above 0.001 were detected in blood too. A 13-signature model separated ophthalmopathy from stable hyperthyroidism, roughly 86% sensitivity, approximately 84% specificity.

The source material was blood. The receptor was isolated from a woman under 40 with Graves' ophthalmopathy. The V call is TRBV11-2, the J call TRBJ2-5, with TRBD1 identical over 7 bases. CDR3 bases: TGTGCCAGCAGCTTGCTCCGGGACAGAAAAGAGACCCAGTACTTC. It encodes CASSLLRDRKETQYF.